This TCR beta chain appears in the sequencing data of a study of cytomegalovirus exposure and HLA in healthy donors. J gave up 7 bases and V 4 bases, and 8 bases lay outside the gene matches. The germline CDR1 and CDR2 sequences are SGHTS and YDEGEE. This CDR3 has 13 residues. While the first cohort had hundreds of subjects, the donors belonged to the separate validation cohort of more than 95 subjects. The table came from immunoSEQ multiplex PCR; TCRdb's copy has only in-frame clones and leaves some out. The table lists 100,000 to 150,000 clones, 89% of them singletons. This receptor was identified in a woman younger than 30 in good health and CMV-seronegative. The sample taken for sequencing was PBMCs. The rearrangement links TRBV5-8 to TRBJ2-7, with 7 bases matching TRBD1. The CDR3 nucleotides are TGTGCCAGCAGCCGAAACAGGGGTGAGGAGCAGTACTTC. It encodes CASSRNRGEEQYF.